The present entry profiles one T cell receptor beta chain with its context. Its specificity is unknown. The sample has other DNA sequences that encode this CDR3 too. These data belong to a study of shared clonotypes between healthy human individuals. On the study more broadly: Used for every donor were three CD4 naive, three CD4 memory, two CD8 naive and one CD8 memory plate. Study-wide results and limits: The four-donor shared clonotypes exceeded non-shared clonotypes in generation probability, with non-shared ones scoring lower. Estimated richness was generally greater in naive than memory subsets.

TCRdb's table, derived via immunoSEQ multiplex PCR, lists solely in-frame clones and lacks some. The sample holds around 2,000,000 clones, 85% to 95% seen once. CDR3 size: 16 residues. With 4 bases clipped from V and 0 bases from J, the junction kept 6 bases outside the gene matches. Germline-derived CDR1 and CDR2 are SEHNR and FQNEAQ (reference sequence). Naivety among CD8 cells was defined by CD45RO negativity and positive CCR7 selection, thereby excluding terminally differentiated effector memory CD45RA+ cells. The sequencing input was naive CD8+ T cells from PBMCs. The V gene is TRBV7-9, the J gene TRBJ2-1, with 7 bases identical to TRBD1. This TCR was recovered from a man aged 18 to 29 in good health. Some clones in this sample may be carry-over from other donors' samples. The CDR3 DNA reads TGTGCCAGCAGCTCCTCGACAGGGAGCTCCTACAATGAGCAGTTCTTC. It is translated as CASSSSTGSSYNEQFF. Supplemented by reference TRBV7-9 and TRBJ2-1, the full variable domain reads DTGVSQNPRHKITKRGQNVTFRCDPISEHNRLYWYRQTLGQGPEFLTYFQNEAQLEKSRLLSDRFSAERPKGSFSTLEIQRTEQGDSAMYLCASSSSTGSSYNEQFFGPGTRLTVL.